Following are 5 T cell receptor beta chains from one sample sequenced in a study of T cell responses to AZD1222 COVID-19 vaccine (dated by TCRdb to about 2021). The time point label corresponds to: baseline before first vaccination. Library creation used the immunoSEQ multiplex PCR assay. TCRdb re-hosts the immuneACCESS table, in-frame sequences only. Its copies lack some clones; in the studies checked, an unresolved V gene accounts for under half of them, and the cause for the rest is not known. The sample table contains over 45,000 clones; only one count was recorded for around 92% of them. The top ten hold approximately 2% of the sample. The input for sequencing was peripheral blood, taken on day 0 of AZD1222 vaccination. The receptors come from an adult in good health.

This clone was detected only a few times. CDR3 in DNA: TGTGCCACCCTTGCCGGTTTTATGAACACTGAAGCTTTCTTT. Protein product: CATLAGFMNTEAFF. The gene calls are TRBV18 and TRBJ1-1, with unresolved D. The CDR3 runs 14 residues. From germline, CDR1 is KGHSH and CDR2 LQKENI. The V and J ends lost 10 bases and 0 bases respectively, with 15 bases between them.

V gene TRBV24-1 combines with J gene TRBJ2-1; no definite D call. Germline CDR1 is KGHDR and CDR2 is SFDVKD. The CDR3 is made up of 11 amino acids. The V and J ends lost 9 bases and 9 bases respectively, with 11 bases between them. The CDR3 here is CATSYLGEQFF. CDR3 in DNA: TGTGCCACCTCGTACCTCGGTGAGCAGTTCTTC.

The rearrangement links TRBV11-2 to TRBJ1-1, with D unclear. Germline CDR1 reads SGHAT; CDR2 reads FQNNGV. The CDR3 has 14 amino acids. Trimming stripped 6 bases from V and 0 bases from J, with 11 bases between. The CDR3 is CASSPGRMNTEAFF. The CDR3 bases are TGTGCCAGCAGTCCCGGGCGGATGAACACTGAAGCTTTCTTT. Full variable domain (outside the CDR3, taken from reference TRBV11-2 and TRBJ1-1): EAGVAQSPRYKIIEKRQSVAFWCNPISGHATLYWYQQILGQGPKLLIQFQNNGVVDDSQLPKDRFSAERLKGVDSTLKIQPAKLEDSAVYLCASSPGRMNTEAFFGQGTRLTVV.

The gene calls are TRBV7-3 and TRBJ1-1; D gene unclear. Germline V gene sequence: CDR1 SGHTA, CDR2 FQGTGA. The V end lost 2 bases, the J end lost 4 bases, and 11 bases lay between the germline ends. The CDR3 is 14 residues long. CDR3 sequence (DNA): TGTGCCAGCAGCTTACATCACGGAGGCACTGAAGCTTTCTTT. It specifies CASSLHHGGTEAFF.

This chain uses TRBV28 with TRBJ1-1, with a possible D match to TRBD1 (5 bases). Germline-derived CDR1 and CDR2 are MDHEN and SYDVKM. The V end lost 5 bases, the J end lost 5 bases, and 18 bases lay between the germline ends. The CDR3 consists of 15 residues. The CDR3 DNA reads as TGTGCCAGCAGTCCTCCAAGATTCCGACAGACTGAAGCTTTCTTT. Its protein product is CASSPPRFRQTEAFF.